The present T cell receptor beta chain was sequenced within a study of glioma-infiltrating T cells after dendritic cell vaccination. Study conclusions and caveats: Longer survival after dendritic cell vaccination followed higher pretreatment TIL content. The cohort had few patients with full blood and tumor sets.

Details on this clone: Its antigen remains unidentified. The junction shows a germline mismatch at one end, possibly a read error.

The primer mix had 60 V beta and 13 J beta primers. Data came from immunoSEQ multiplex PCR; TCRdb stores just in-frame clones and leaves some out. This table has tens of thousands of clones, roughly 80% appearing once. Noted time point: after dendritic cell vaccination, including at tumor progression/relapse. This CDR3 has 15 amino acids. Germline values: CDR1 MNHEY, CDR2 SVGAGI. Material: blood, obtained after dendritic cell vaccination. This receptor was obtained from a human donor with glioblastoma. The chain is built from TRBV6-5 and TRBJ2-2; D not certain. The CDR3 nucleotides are TGTGCCAACAGTCGCGGAGACCAGAACACCGGGGAGCTGTTTTTT. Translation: CANSRGDQNTGELFF.